This TCR beta chain was sequenced in a study of radiation and T cells in renal cell carcinoma. General study findings and limits: From baseline, blood top tumor clonotypes peaked at 2 weeks post-radiation.

This clone was found once. Its matching antigen is unknown. CDR1 is SEHNR, CDR2 FQNEAQ, per germline (reference sequence). With 5 bases removed from V and 1 base from J, the gap between germline ends came to 11 bases. The CDR3 extends over 14 amino acids. The time point: blood 4 weeks post-SBRT, at nephrectomy. As to treatment: 15 Gy SBRT to primary tumor, nephrectomy 4 weeks later. Clear cell pathology was present in this patient's renal cell carcinoma. Assay: immunoSEQ multiplex PCR; the TCRdb copy retains only in-frame clones and omits some. This sample has around 180,000 clones, with about 88% found just once.

The TCR was taken from a woman in her forties or fifties with renal cell carcinoma. V is TRBV7-9 and J is TRBJ1-1, with D possibly TRBD1 on 5 matching bases. This material consisted of blood, taken from a patient whose treatment included radiotherapy and nephrectomy. The CDR3 is CASSQRTGNTEAFF. The CDR3, as DNA: TGTGCCAGCAGCCAGAGAACAGGGAACACTGAAGCTTTCTTT.